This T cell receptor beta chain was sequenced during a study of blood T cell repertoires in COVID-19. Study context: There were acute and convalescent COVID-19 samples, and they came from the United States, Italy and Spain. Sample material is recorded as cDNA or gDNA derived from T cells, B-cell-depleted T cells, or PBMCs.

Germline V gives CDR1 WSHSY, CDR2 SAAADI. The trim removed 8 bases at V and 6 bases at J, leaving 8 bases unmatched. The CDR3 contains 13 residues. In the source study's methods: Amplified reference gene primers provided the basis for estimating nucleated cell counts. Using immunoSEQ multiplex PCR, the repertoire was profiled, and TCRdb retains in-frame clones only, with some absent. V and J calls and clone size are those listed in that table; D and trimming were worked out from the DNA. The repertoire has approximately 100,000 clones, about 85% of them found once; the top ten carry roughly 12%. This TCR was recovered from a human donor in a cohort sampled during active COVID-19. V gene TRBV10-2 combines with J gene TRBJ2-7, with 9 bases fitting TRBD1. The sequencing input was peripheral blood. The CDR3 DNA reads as TGCGCCAGCTTCGGACAGGGGAACGGCGAGCAGTACTTC. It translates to CASFGQGNGEQYF.